One and the same sample provided the 5 T cell receptor beta chains below, sequenced in a study of T cells expressing NK-cell markers. TCRdb reprocessed the 5' RACE reads and stores each CDR3 protein as one record, lacking DNA. Here the sample table reports about 450,000 distinct CDR3 sequences. The specimen sequenced was blood T cells: a sorted CD56 or NKG2C T cell subset, CD4+ or CD8+ T cells, or bulk PBMC T cells (not recorded which). The source is a woman aged 18 to 75 in good health.

The rearrangement joins TRBV7-8 to TRBJ2-5; TCRdb's D gene call, TRBD2, goes unchecked for lack of DNA. The CDR3 spans 15 residues. From germline, CDR1 is SGHVS and CDR2 FQNEAQ. CDR3 sequence reads: CASSFREGGQETQYF.

The genes are TRBV12-3 or TRBV12-4 and TRBJ1-2; TCRdb's D call of TRBD1 is untestable without DNA. This CDR3 is 12 amino acids long. CDR3 loop: CASSWTGRDYTF.

J is TRBJ2-7 and V is TRBV12-3 or TRBV12-4; with no DNA, the TCRdb D assignment of TRBD1 cannot be verified. This CDR3 is built from 20 residues. This CDR3 reads CASSFQSFGDRGQSSYEQYF.

The rearrangement uses TRBV7-9 and TRBJ2-1; with no DNA, the TCRdb D assignment of TRBD2 cannot be verified. Germline loops: CDR1 SEHNR, CDR2 FQNEAQ (reference sequence). The CDR3 has 16 amino acids. The CDR3 is CASSDETSGNANEQFF.

The chain uses TRBV6-5 and TRBJ1-5. The CDR3 totals 13 residues. Germline V CDR1 and CDR2: MNHEY, SVGAGI. The CDR3 reads CASSYSQDQPQHF.